The clone carrying this T cell receptor (beta chain) was detected ten times or more. Its antigen is unknown. The data were taken from a study of metastatic and nonmetastatic thyroid tumors. Study summary: Both malignant and benign thyroid patients supplied peripheral blood and tumor or nodule tissue samples, across which the repertoires of these patients were then compared.

Among the patients, none had received any treatment before thyroid surgery. The CDR3 runs to 15 residues. V lost 3 bases and J lost 1, with 12 bases in between. Germline CDR1 reads MDHEN; CDR2 reads SYDVKM. Methods used by the authors: Between-group CDR3 differences, defined by clinicopathological status, yielded a distant-metastasis classifier for papillary thyroid cancer. TCRdb reassembled clones from the PCR reads with MiXCR. TCRdb, not the original authors, processed these V and J calls. The table includes approximately 38,000 clones, 15% to 20% detected once. General observations from the study: In blood and tumor, TCR beta diversity was reportedly significantly higher in malignant thyroid tumors than in benign nodules.

The sequencing input was blood. The chain links TRBV28 to TRBJ1-1, with D unresolved. This TCR was recovered from a female donor with papillary thyroid cancer or a benign thyroid nodule (not recorded which). Some clones in this sample may be carry-over from other donors' samples. The CDR3 DNA reads as TGTGCCAGCAGTTTGTTTCAGTTCGGGAACACTGAAGCTTTCTTT. It is translated as CASSLFQFGNTEAFF.